This is a list of T cell receptor beta chains from one sample in a study of T cell responses to AZD1222 COVID-19 vaccine. This table comes from immunoSEQ multiplex PCR, and its TCRdb copy is limited to in-frame clones, with some not included. The sample records roughly 120,000 clones, over 75% being singletons. The sample in question was peripheral blood, obtained on day 0 of AZD1222 vaccination. The source of these receptors is an adult in good health. Both conserved end residues are part of each CDR3. D genes are given only for firm matches. Clone size is given for some rows only: seen once, a few or many times, or a class if the clone is expanded.

clone_size: NA
d_call: NA
v_call: TRBV29-1
j_call: TRBJ1-1
cdr3_aa: CSGGHNLEAFF
cdr3_nt: TGCAGCGGAGGACACAACCTTGAAGCTTTCTTT

clone_size: NA
d_call: NA
v_call: TRBV6-5
j_call: TRBJ1-5
cdr3_aa: CASSYSGPNQPQHF
cdr3_nt: TGTGCCAGCAGTTACTCCGGACCTAATCAGCCCCAGCATTTT

clone_size: NA
d_call: NA
v_call: TRBV7-9
j_call: TRBJ1-1
cdr3_aa: CASSLSRAAEAFF
cdr3_nt: TGTGCCAGCAGCTTAAGCAGGGCGGCTGAAGCTTTCTTT

clone_size: NA
d_call: TRBD1
v_call: TRBV12-3/TRBV12-4
j_call: TRBJ2-7
cdr3_aa: CASREDRDYEQYF
cdr3_nt: TGTGCCAGCAGAGAAGACAGGGATTACGAGCAGTACTTC

clone_size: NA
d_call: NA
v_call: TRBV7-7
j_call: TRBJ1-1
cdr3_aa: CASSLDRYTEAFF
cdr3_nt: TGTGCCAGCAGCTTAGACAGGTACACTGAAGCTTTCTTT

clone_size: NA
d_call: NA
v_call: TRBV5-6
j_call: TRBJ1-2
cdr3_aa: CASSIGQSPYGYTF
cdr3_nt: TGTGCCAGCAGCATAGGACAGAGCCCCTATGGCTACACCTTC

clone_size: NA
d_call: TRBD1
v_call: TRBV7-2
j_call: TRBJ2-7
cdr3_aa: CASSLEAPAGQGEQYF
cdr3_nt: TGTGCCAGCAGCTTAGAGGCGCCAGCGGGACAGGGAGAGCAGTACTTC

clone_size: NA
d_call: NA
v_call: TRBV7-9
j_call: TRBJ1-2
cdr3_aa: CASSWGESYGYTF
cdr3_nt: TGTGCCAGCAGCTGGGGGGAGAGCTATGGCTACACCTTC

clone_size: once
d_call: TRBD2
v_call: TRBV5-6
j_call: TRBJ2-3
cdr3_aa: CASSLKREVTDTQYF
cdr3_nt: TGTGCCAGCAGCTTGAAGCGGGAGGTGACAGATACGCAGTATTTT

clone_size: NA
d_call: TRBD2
v_call: TRBV19
j_call: TRBJ2-1
cdr3_aa: CASTLPGLAGGQQFF
cdr3_nt: TGTGCCAGTACCCTCCCGGGACTAGCGGGAGGGCAGCAGTTCTTC

clone_size: once
d_call: TRBD1
v_call: TRBV2
j_call: TRBJ1-2
cdr3_aa: CASKDRTNYGYTF
cdr3_nt: TGTGCCAGCAAGGACAGGACTAACTATGGCTACACCTTC

clone_size: NA
d_call: NA
v_call: TRBV5-6
j_call: TRBJ2-1
cdr3_aa: CASSLWVGDEQFF
cdr3_nt: TGTGCCAGCAGCCTATGGGTGGGCGATGAGCAGTTCTTC

clone_size: NA
d_call: TRBD1
v_call: TRBV5-6
j_call: TRBJ2-5
cdr3_aa: CASSPDRVVQETQYF
cdr3_nt: TGTGCCAGCAGCCCCGACAGGGTAGTCCAAGAGACCCAGTACTTC

clone_size: NA
d_call: NA
v_call: TRBV7-2
j_call: TRBJ2-7
cdr3_aa: CASSLWTTSYEQYF
cdr3_nt: TGTGCCAGCAGCTTATGGACTACTTCCTACGAGCAGTACTTC

clone_size: NA
d_call: TRBD2
v_call: TRBV5-1
j_call: TRBJ2-2
cdr3_aa: CASSLEYWSGSYTGELFF
cdr3_nt: TGCGCCAGCAGCTTGGAGTATTGGAGCGGGAGTTACACCGGGGAGCTGTTTTTT

clone_size: NA
d_call: TRBD2
v_call: TRBV6-6
j_call: TRBJ2-7
cdr3_aa: CASSQFQRGGPYEQYF
cdr3_nt: TGTGCCAGCAGTCAGTTTCAGCGGGGAGGGCCCTACGAGCAGTACTTC

clone_size: NA
d_call: NA
v_call: TRBV7-2
j_call: TRBJ1-5
cdr3_aa: CASSLVPINQPQHF
cdr3_nt: TGTGCCAGCAGCTTAGTACCGATCAATCAGCCCCAGCATTTT

clone_size: NA
d_call: NA
v_call: TRBV5-1
j_call: TRBJ2-2
cdr3_aa: CASSLGLIANTGELFF
cdr3_nt: TGCGCCAGCAGCTTGGGTCTTATTGCGAACACCGGGGAGCTGTTTTTT

clone_size: NA
d_call: NA
v_call: TRBV23-1
j_call: TRBJ2-7
cdr3_aa: CASLQRGEQYF
cdr3_nt: TGCGCCAGCCTCCAGAGGGGGGAGCAGTACTTC

clone_size: once
d_call: NA
v_call: TRBV5-1
j_call: TRBJ1-3
cdr3_aa: CASSLTGIEGNTIYF
cdr3_nt: TGCGCCAGCAGCTTGACCGGGATAGAGGGAAACACCATATATTTT

clone_size: NA
d_call: TRBD2
v_call: TRBV7-6
j_call: TRBJ2-7
cdr3_aa: CASSRGEDGYEQYF
cdr3_nt: TGTGCCAGCAGCCGGGGGGAGGATGGCTACGAGCAGTACTTC

clone_size: once
d_call: NA
v_call: TRBV10-3
j_call: TRBJ1-4
cdr3_aa: CAISESMRGEKLFF
cdr3_nt: TGTGCCATCAGTGAGTCGATGCGGGGTGAAAAACTGTTTTTT

clone_size: NA
d_call: NA
v_call: TRBV2
j_call: TRBJ1-1
cdr3_aa: CASSDVARGTEAFF
cdr3_nt: TGTGCCAGCAGTGACGTAGCCAGGGGAACTGAAGCTTTCTTT

clone_size: NA
d_call: TRBD1
v_call: TRBV6-6
j_call: TRBJ1-1
cdr3_aa: CASSHTGDGTEAFF
cdr3_nt: TGTGCCAGCAGTCACACAGGGGATGGAACTGAAGCTTTCTTT

clone_size: NA
d_call: NA
v_call: TRBV2
j_call: TRBJ1-3
cdr3_aa: CAIGPGGNTIYF
cdr3_nt: TGTGCCATTGGGCCAGGAGGGAACACCATATATTTT

clone_size: NA
d_call: NA
v_call: TRBV12-3/TRBV12-4
j_call: TRBJ2-3
cdr3_aa: CASSLAGDTQYF
cdr3_nt: TGTGCCAGCAGCCTCGCTGGAGATACGCAGTATTTT

clone_size: NA
d_call: TRBD1
v_call: TRBV29-1
j_call: TRBJ2-5
cdr3_aa: CSVGEDRWETQYF
cdr3_nt: TGCAGCGTTGGCGAGGACAGGTGGGAGACCCAGTACTTC

clone_size: NA
d_call: NA
v_call: TRBV19
j_call: TRBJ2-1
cdr3_aa: CASSIGGGGYEQFF
cdr3_nt: TGTGCCAGTAGTATAGGAGGGGGTGGGTATGAGCAGTTCTTC

clone_size: NA
d_call: NA
v_call: TRBV20-1
j_call: TRBJ1-1
cdr3_aa: CSASGARGSMNTEAFF
cdr3_nt: TGCAGTGCTAGTGGGGCTAGGGGGTCGATGAACACTGAAGCTTTCTTT

clone_size: NA
d_call: NA
v_call: TRBV19
j_call: TRBJ2-2
cdr3_aa: CASSIKGPGELFF
cdr3_nt: TGTGCCAGTAGTATCAAGGGACCCGGGGAGCTGTTTTTT

clone_size: NA
d_call: NA
v_call: TRBV4-2
j_call: TRBJ2-3
cdr3_aa: CASSQSKMDSSSTDTQYF
cdr3_nt: TGTGCCAGCAGCCAAAGTAAAATGGACAGTAGTAGCACAGATACGCAGTATTTT

clone_size: NA
d_call: NA
v_call: TRBV18
j_call: TRBJ1-1
cdr3_aa: CASSPTTNEAFF
cdr3_nt: TGTGCCAGCTCCCCAACCACGAACGAAGCTTTCTTT

clone_size: NA
d_call: TRBD1
v_call: TRBV13
j_call: TRBJ2-7
cdr3_aa: CASSLSPDRGNEQYF
cdr3_nt: TGTGCCAGCAGCCTAAGCCCGGACAGGGGGAATGAGCAGTACTTC

clone_size: NA
d_call: NA
v_call: TRBV3-1/TRBV3-2
j_call: TRBJ2-1
cdr3_aa: CASSQAPKLNEQFF
cdr3_nt: TGTGCCAGCAGCCAAGCCCCCAAGCTCAATGAGCAGTTCTTC

clone_size: few
d_call: NA
v_call: TRBV14
j_call: TRBJ1-1
cdr3_aa: CASSPHPGFTEAFF
cdr3_nt: TGTGCCAGCAGCCCTCACCCGGGGTTCACTGAAGCTTTCTTT

clone_size: NA
d_call: NA
v_call: TRBV10-3
j_call: TRBJ2-1
cdr3_aa: CAISEKDYGDEQFF
cdr3_nt: TGTGCCATCAGTGAGAAGGATTACGGGGATGAGCAGTTCTTC

clone_size: NA
d_call: TRBD1
v_call: TRBV6-5
j_call: TRBJ2-2
cdr3_aa: CASRGTGITGELFF
cdr3_nt: TGTGCCAGCAGAGGGACAGGGATCACCGGGGAGCTGTTTTTT

clone_size: NA
d_call: TRBD1
v_call: TRBV4-2
j_call: TRBJ1-4
cdr3_aa: CASSPGGTGGEKLFF
cdr3_nt: TGTGCCAGCAGCCCCGGTGGGACAGGGGGAGAAAAACTGTTTTTT

clone_size: few
d_call: NA
v_call: TRBV6-5
j_call: TRBJ2-5
cdr3_aa: CASSYSRVRETQYF
cdr3_nt: TGTGCCAGCAGTTACTCGAGGGTACGGGAGACCCAGTACTTC

clone_size: once
d_call: TRBD1
v_call: TRBV6-5
j_call: TRBJ1-3
cdr3_aa: CASSSQGGQSGNTIYF
cdr3_nt: TGTGCCAGCAGTTCACAGGGGGGTCAGTCTGGAAACACCATATATTTT

clone_size: NA
d_call: TRBD1
v_call: TRBV13
j_call: TRBJ2-7
cdr3_aa: CASSVVQGEEQYF
cdr3_nt: TGTGCCAGCAGCGTCGTTCAGGGGGAGGAGCAGTACTTC

clone_size: NA
d_call: NA
v_call: TRBV18
j_call: TRBJ1-6
cdr3_aa: CASSPKSSYNSPLHF
cdr3_nt: TGTGCCAGCTCACCAAAAAGCTCCTATAATTCACCCCTCCACTTT

clone_size: NA
d_call: TRBD2
v_call: TRBV19
j_call: TRBJ2-1
cdr3_aa: CASRLAGALNEQFF
cdr3_nt: TGTGCCAGTAGACTAGCGGGAGCGCTTAATGAGCAGTTCTTC

clone_size: NA
d_call: NA
v_call: TRBV3-1/TRBV3-2
j_call: TRBJ1-4
cdr3_aa: CASSRQTTNEKLFF
cdr3_nt: TGTGCCAGCAGCCGCCAGACAACTAATGAAAAACTGTTTTTT

clone_size: NA
d_call: TRBD2
v_call: TRBV2
j_call: TRBJ2-1
cdr3_aa: CASSVSPGTSGPSYNEQFF
cdr3_nt: TGTGCCAGCAGTGTATCCCCCGGGACTAGCGGGCCTTCCTACAATGAGCAGTTCTTC

clone_size: NA
d_call: TRBD1
v_call: TRBV13
j_call: TRBJ2-2
cdr3_aa: CASSQDRGRTGELFF
cdr3_nt: TGTGCCAGCAGCCAAGACAGGGGGCGCACCGGGGAGCTGTTTTTT

clone_size: NA
d_call: TRBD2
v_call: TRBV18
j_call: TRBJ2-7
cdr3_aa: CASSPQREYSYEQYF
cdr3_nt: TGTGCCAGCTCCCCGCAGCGGGAATACTCCTACGAGCAGTACTTC